A few counts support the clone carrying this T cell receptor beta chain. What it recognizes is unknown. It was with a sample-barcoded 5' primer and a J-beta primer mix that a second PCR of roughly 7 to 12 cycles was run. TCRdb analysed the 5' RACE reads with MiXCR anew, one entry per CDR3 protein. The profile shows more than 800,000 distinct CDR3 sequences, under 30% of them singletons. The V gene lost 5 bases and the J gene lost 6 bases, with 11 bases spanning the gap. CDR3 length: 13 residues. The germline CDR1 and CDR2 sequences are SNHLY and FYNNEI. These data belong to a study of blood T cells in healthy people across ages. Study results and caveats: Strongly correlated with naive T cell percentage was TCR beta diversity.

The sample taken for sequencing was blood. This chain links TRBV2 with TRBJ1-5; weak D call: TRBD1 (5 bases). The receptor was derived from an elderly woman in good health. CDR3 in amino acids: CASSTMGGQPQHF. As DNA, the CDR3 is TGTGCCAGCAGTACCATGGGGGGTCAGCCCCAGCATTTT.